These 27 T cell receptor beta chains came from one sample sequenced in a study of regulatory T cells in long-lasting Graves disease. Sequencing libraries for TCR beta were prepared with iRepertoire HTBI primers and Arm-PCR of CDR3 regions. TCRdb re-called the multiplex PCR reads with MiXCR, one entry per CDR3 protein. The sample consists of 450,000 to 500,000 distinct CDR3 sequences, 15% to 20% of them appearing once. Time point noted: newly diagnosed GD, antithyroid drugs for less than 3 months. Researchers made the TCR library from RNA that was extracted from PBMCs. Separately, the same data were catalogued under a study of T cells in Graves' hyperthyroidism and ophthalmopathy.

Sequences were derived from peripheral blood mononuclear cells (PBMCs), sampled at new diagnosis, from a patient treated with antithyroid drugs. The receptor source for this set is a man between 40 and 49 years old with Graves disease.

V and J are TRBV28 and TRBJ2-3; D is possibly TRBD1 (5 bases). V lost 7 bases and J lost 0, with 14 bases in between. The CDR3 has 15 amino acids. Germline assignment: CDR1 MDHEN and CDR2 SYDVKM. The CDR3 bases are TGTGCCAGCACCTCCCTAGGGGATAGCACAGATACGCAGTATTTT. Translated, it gives CASTSLGDSTDTQYF.

This clonotype was seen a few times. The chain employs TRBV7-9 and TRBJ2-7; 7 bases agree with TRBD1. CDR3 length: 16 residues. Trimming cost V 4 bases and J 2 bases; bases outside gene matches: 11. The germline CDR1 and CDR2 sequences are SEHNR and FQNEAQ (reference sequence). CDR3 in amino acids: CASSSPGQALTYEQYF. The CDR3 DNA follows: TGTGCCAGCAGCTCCCCAGGACAGGCACTAACCTACGAGCAGTACTTC.

The chain is built from TRBV6-5 and TRBJ1-1; D remains ambiguous. CDR3 length: 14 residues. Trimming removed 0 bases from V and 1 base from J, with 6 bases in between. Germline lookup yields CDR1 MNHEY and CDR2 SVGAGI. The CDR3 nucleotides are TGTGCCAGCAGTTACTCTCCGGGGAACACTGAAGCTTTCTTT. It specifies CASSYSPGNTEAFF.

This clonotype has at least ten counts. This chain joins TRBV11-2 and TRBJ2-1; 8 bases map to TRBD2. The CDR3 totals 14 residues. The germline V gene encodes CDR1 SGHAT and CDR2 FQNNGV. After removal of 3 bases from V and 8 bases from J, the junction contained 6 bases not matched to a gene. The CDR3 is CASSLTSAVHEQFF. CDR3 DNA sequence: TGTGCCAGCAGCTTGACTAGCGCCGTCCATGAGCAGTTCTTC.

This sequence joins TRBV19 and TRBJ2-3; 10 bases line up with TRBD2. V was pared by 5 bases and J by 0 bases, with 17 bases of the junction left unmatched. The germline V gene encodes CDR1 LNHDA and CDR2 SQIVND (reference sequence). The CDR3 is 20 residues long. CDR3 region: CASSPPWGLAITPSTDTQYF. DNA for the CDR3: TGTGCCAGTAGTCCACCGTGGGGACTAGCGATAACTCCTAGCACAGATACGCAGTATTTT.

The chain uses TRBV28 and TRBJ2-3, with TRBD2 identical over 7 bases. The V and J ends lost 8 bases and 2 bases, in that order; junction bases with no gene match: 10. CDR3 length equals 15 residues. CDR1 and CDR2 from the germline V gene are MDHEN and SYDVKM. The CDR3 loop is CASGLGGAHTDTQYF. In nucleotides, the CDR3 is TGTGCCAGCGGACTAGGAGGGGCACACACAGATACGCAGTATTTT.

J is TRBJ2-2 and V is TRBV9; D is ambiguous. CDR1 is SGDLS, CDR2 YYNGEE, per germline. The CDR3 extends over 14 amino acids. The V end was cut by 0 bases, the J end by 2 bases, with 5 bases between. The CDR3 DNA reads as TGTGCCAGCAGCGTAGTCAAAAACACCGGGGAGCTGTTTTTT. It yields the protein CASSVVKNTGELFF.

At least ten counts were recorded for this clonotype. The chain recombines TRBV6-1 with TRBJ2-7; no firm D call. V lost 1 base and J lost 2, with 6 bases in between. The length of the CDR3 is 13 residues. The germline V gene encodes CDR1 MNHNS and CDR2 SASEGT. The CDR3 coding sequence is TGTGCCAGCAGTGAAGTGTCAGCCTACGAGCAGTACTTC. It specifies CASSEVSAYEQYF.

The table lists this clonotype with many counts. The gene calls are TRBV29-1 and TRBJ2-3; no clear D. CDR3 length: 13 residues. Trimming removed 2 bases from V and 4 bases from J, with 10 bases in between. CDR1 and CDR2 (germline): SQVTM, ANQGSEA. The CDR3 coding sequence is TGCAGCGTTGAACAGGTGCAGGCAGATACGCAGTATTTT. Residues: CSVEQVQADTQYF.

The chain has TRBV5-1 and TRBJ2-3; 7 bases are shared with TRBD2. CDR1 and CDR2 from the germline V gene are SGHRS and YFSETQ. The CDR3 loop spans 15 amino acids. V was pared by 0 bases and J by 2 bases, with 3 bases of the junction left unmatched. DNA of the CDR3: TGCGCCAGCAGCTTGGTGGGGACTAACACAGATACGCAGTATTTT. Residues: CASSLVGTNTDTQYF.

This clonotype was recorded a few times. The V and J genes are TRBV14 and TRBJ1-5; D ambiguous. V gave up 0 bases and J gave up 5 bases, with 5 bases separating them. Germline V lookup: CDR1 SGHDN, CDR2 FVKESK. The CDR3 totals 13 residues. This CDR3 reads CASSQDGHQPQHF. The CDR3 bases are TGTGCCAGCAGCCAAGATGGGCATCAGCCCCAGCATTTT.

This clonotype was observed at least ten times. The CDR3 coding sequence is TGTGCCAGCAGTACAGGTCTCGGGCTTGGCTACACCTTC. Translated, it gives CASSTGLGLGYTF. The rearrangement joins TRBV28 to TRBJ1-2, with TRBD1 as a possible D gene (5 bases). V lost 5 bases and J lost 7, with 14 bases in between. The CDR3 length is 13 residues. CDR1 and CDR2 (germline): MDHEN, SYDVKM.

This clonotype was recorded at least ten times. The CDR3 nucleotides are TGTGCCAGCAGTTCTGAGCGGAGCACAGATACGCAGTATTTT. This sequence encodes CASSSERSTDTQYF. The chain carries TRBV12-3 or TRBV12-4 and TRBJ2-3, with D possibly TRBD2 on 5 matching bases. The CDR3 totals 14 residues. With 4 bases removed from V and 0 bases from J, the gap between germline ends came to 8 bases.

In this sample, this clonotype turned up many times. The CDR3 coding sequence is TGTGCCAGCAGCGGCTTGGGACTAGCGGACTTATGGACAGATACGCAGTATTTT. Its protein is CASSGLGLADLWTDTQYF. The chain uses TRBV11-2 and TRBJ2-3, with 11 bases aligning to TRBD2. In germline, CDR1 is SGHAT, CDR2 FQNNGV. The CDR3 contains 18 residues. Trimming took 5 bases from V and 3 from J; bases not matched to a gene: 13.

The chain is built from TRBV6-1 and TRBJ2-5; 9 bases are a match to TRBD1. This CDR3 has 17 amino acids. Per germline, CDR1 MNHNS and CDR2 SASEGT. After removal of 6 bases from V and 4 bases from J, the junction contained 15 bases not matched to a gene. DNA of the CDR3: TGTGCCAGCAGACCCCAGGACAGGGGAAGGAAAGGAGAGACCCAGTACTTC. It translates to CASRPQDRGRKGETQYF.

The chain combines TRBV4-1 with TRBJ2-1; TRBD1 matches 7 bases. The CDR3 has 16 amino acids. After removal of 6 bases from V and 4 bases from J, the junction contained 12 bases not matched to a gene. Germline CDR1 MGHRA, CDR2 YSYEKL. CDR3 bases: TGCGCCAGCAGTAAAACCCCGGGACAGAATTACAATGAGCAGTTCTTC. Its translation: CASSKTPGQNYNEQFF.

This clonotype appeared a few times. The chain links TRBV20-1 to TRBJ1-5; weak D call: TRBD1 (5 bases). The V and J ends lost 6 bases and 5 bases respectively, with 14 bases between them. The CDR3 consists of 13 residues. From germline, CDR1 is DFQATT and CDR2 SNEGSKA (reference sequence). In DNA, the CDR3 is TGCAGTGCCAACAAAGACAGCTATCAGCCCCAGCATTTT. The encoded protein is CSANKDSYQPQHF.

There are many counts of this clonotype. The genes are TRBV6-1 and TRBJ1-2; 9 positions agree with TRBD1. CDR1 is MNHNS and CDR2 is SASEGT in the germline V gene. This CDR3 contains 16 residues. V shed 4 bases and J 1 base; nucleotides not matched to a gene: 7. CDR3 bases: TGTGCCAGCAGTGGAACCGGGACAGGGAATAACTATGGCTACACCTTC. This sequence encodes CASSGTGTGNNYGYTF.

This clonotype was counted many times. The chain recombines TRBV20-1 with TRBJ2-4; possibly TRBD2 for D (5 bases). Germline-derived CDR1 and CDR2 are DFQATT and SNEGSKA (reference sequence). V was cut by 3 bases and J by 0 bases, with 9 bases left in between. The CDR3 covers 14 residues. The DNA of the CDR3 is TGCAGTGCTAGGGACTTCTTAGCCAAAAACATTCAGTACTTC. This sequence encodes CSARDFLAKNIQYF.

This clonotype was picked up many times. The CDR3: CASSLQGLVNTEAFF. The CDR3 bases are TGTGCCAGCAGTTTACAGGGGCTCGTGAACACTGAAGCTTTCTTT. The chain has TRBV28 and TRBJ1-1; perhaps TRBD1 as D (6 bases). Per the germline V gene, CDR1 is MDHEN and CDR2 is SYDVKM. V gave up 2 bases and J gave up 0 bases, with 10 bases separating them. The CDR3 contains 15 residues.

This clonotype was seen a handful of times. The V gene is TRBV20-1, the J gene TRBJ2-3; 13 bases match TRBD2. CDR1 DFQATT and CDR2 SNEGSKA come from the germline V gene (reference sequence). The length of the CDR3 is 16 residues. Trimming cost V 6 bases and J 4 bases; bases outside gene matches: 10. The CDR3 DNA follows: TGCAGTGCGGGTTGGACTAGCGGGAGTGTAGCAGATACGCAGTATTTT. As protein: CSAGWTSGSVADTQYF.

This clonotype was counted at least ten times. The V gene is TRBV12-3 or TRBV12-4, the J gene TRBJ1-1, with no clear D. Trimming stripped 3 bases from V and 4 bases from J, with 3 bases between. The CDR3 is made up of 11 amino acids. CDR3 amino acids: CASSFTTEAFF. CDR3 sequence (DNA): TGTGCCAGCAGTTTTACCACTGAAGCTTTCTTT.

This clonotype was detected ten times or more. A read error may account for a junction end that differs from germline. The chain links TRBV3-1 to TRBJ2-5; the D call may be TRBD1 or TRBD2 (5 bases each). The CDR3 length is 14 residues. Germline V CDR1 and CDR2: LGHDT, YNNKEL (reference sequence). The CDR3 sequence: CASSHGTVEDGVHF. The CDR3 bases are TGTGCCAGCAGCCACGGGACCGTGGAGGACGGGGTACACTTC.

This clonotype was counted at least ten times. The gene calls are TRBV19 and TRBJ2-1, with D possibly being TRBD1 (7 bases). Germline V gene lookup returns CDR1 LNHDA and CDR2 SQIVND (reference sequence). The CDR3 extends over 15 amino acids. V lost 5 bases, J lost 0 bases, and 11 bases lay in between. Here the CDR3 reads CASSPRGASYNEQFF. The CDR3 bases are TGTGCCAGTAGTCCCAGGGGGGCCTCCTACAATGAGCAGTTCTTC.

This clonotype has only a few counts. The chain carries TRBV2 and TRBJ2-5, with TRBD2 identical over 12 bases. The V segment lost 6 bases and the J segment 5 bases; nucleotides outside the gene matches: 13. Per the germline V gene, CDR1 is SNHLY and CDR2 is FYNNEI. The CDR3 extends over 17 amino acids. DNA for the CDR3: TGTGCCAGCAGACCTCGGACTAGCGGGAAAGAGGGCGAGACCCAGTACTTC. It specifies CASRPRTSGKEGETQYF.

This clonotype was recorded many times. V gene TRBV7-8 combines with J gene TRBJ2-7; 8 positions agree with TRBD2. CDR1 and CDR2 from the germline V gene are SGHVS and FQNEAQ. J lost 2 bases, V lost 4 bases, and 7 bases had no gene match. This CDR3 spans 15 amino acids. CDR3 bases: TGTGCCAGCAGCTACCGGGGGGGAGGGCCCTACGAGCAGTACTTC. Translating it yields CASSYRGGGPYEQYF.

The CDR3 here is CASSQERLEETQYF. DNA of the CDR3: TGTGCCAGCAGCCAAGAGCGACTGGAAGAGACCCAGTACTTC. The V gene is TRBV14, the J gene TRBJ2-5; D ambiguous. The CDR3 spans 14 residues. Between the trimmed V and J ends, which lost 0 bases and 3 bases, there was a span of 8 bases. Germline CDR1 and CDR2: SGHDN and FVKESK.